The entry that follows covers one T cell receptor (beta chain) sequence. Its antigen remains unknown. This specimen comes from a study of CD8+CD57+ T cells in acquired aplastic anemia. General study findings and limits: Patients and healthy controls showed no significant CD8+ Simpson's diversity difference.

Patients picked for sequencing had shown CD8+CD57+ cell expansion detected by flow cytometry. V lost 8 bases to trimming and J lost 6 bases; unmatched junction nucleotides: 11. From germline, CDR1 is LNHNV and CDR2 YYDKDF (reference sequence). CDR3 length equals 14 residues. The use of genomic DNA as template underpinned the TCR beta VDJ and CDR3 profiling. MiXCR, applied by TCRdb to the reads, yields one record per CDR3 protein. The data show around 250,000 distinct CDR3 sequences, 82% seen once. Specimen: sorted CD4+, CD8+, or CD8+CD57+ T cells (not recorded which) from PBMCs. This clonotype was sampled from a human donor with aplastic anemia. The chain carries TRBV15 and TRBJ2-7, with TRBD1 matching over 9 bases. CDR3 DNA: TGTGCCACCTCGGCCGGGACAGGGTTCCGCGAGCAGTACTTC. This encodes CATSAGTGFREQYF.